This T cell receptor beta chain came from a study of T cell repertoires in cytomegalovirus infection. About the research overall: Evidence of both CMV infection and a matching HLA type came from public TCR beta signatures. Overall study results and limits: Dominating the ex vivo response were HLA-C-restricted CMV-specific TCR beta clonotypes. Adding up the frequency of public TCR beta families identified people who carried CMV plus the relevant HLA.

Each CDR3 protein gets one entry after TCRdb re-called the reads with MiXCR. This sample yields approximately 490,000 distinct CDR3 sequences, of which around 11% are seen a single time; roughly 10% belongs to the top ten. Germline V gene data show CDR1 as SGHRS and CDR2 as YFSETQ. This CDR3 has 15 residues. Trimming cost V 0 bases and J 2 bases, with 10 bases left between them. Turning to this clonotype: The antigen is undetermined.

This receptor was obtained from a human donor in good health (CMV status not recorded). Some clones in this sample may be carry-over from other donors' samples. Sequencing input: PBMCs. V is TRBV5-1 and J is TRBJ2-3; D is perhaps TRBD1 (5 bases). The CDR3: CASSLGQRNTDTQYF. DNA for the CDR3: TGCGCCAGCAGCTTGGGACAGAGAAACACAGATACGCAGTATTTT.